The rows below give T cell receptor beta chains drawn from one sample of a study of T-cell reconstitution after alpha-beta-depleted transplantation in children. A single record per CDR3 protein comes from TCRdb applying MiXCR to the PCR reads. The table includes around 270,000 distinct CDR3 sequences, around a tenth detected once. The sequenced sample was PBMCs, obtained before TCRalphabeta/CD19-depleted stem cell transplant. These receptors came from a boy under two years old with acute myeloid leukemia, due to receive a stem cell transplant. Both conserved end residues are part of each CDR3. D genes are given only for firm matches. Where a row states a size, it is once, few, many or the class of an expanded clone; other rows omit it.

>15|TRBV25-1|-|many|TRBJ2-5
TGTGCCAGCAGTGACACCGGAGGGTATAGGGAGACCCAGTACTTC
CASSDTGGYRETQYF
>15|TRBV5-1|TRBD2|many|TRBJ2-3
TGCGCCAGCAGCTTGGGGGCGGGAGCGAGAGATACGCAGTATTTT
CASSLGAGARDTQYF
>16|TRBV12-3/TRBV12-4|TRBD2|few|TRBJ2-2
TGTGCCAGCAGCACAGCGGGACTTCTCCTTCAGGGGGAGCTGTTTTTT
CASSTAGLLLQGELFF
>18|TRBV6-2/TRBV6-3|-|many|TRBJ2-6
TGTGCCAGCAGTTACTCGAACAGAAAAAGCTCTGGGGCCAACGTCCTGACTTTC
CASSYSNRKSSGANVLTF
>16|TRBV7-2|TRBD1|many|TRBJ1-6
TGTGCCAGCAGGTACAGGGGCCGCGTAGTTAAGTCACCCCTCCACTTT
CASRYRGRVVKSPLHF
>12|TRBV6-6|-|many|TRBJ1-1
TGTGCCAGCAGTTACAGGAACACTGAAGCTTTCTTT
CASSYRNTEAFF
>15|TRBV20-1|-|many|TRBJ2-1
TGCAGTGCTAGGGATCGCCCCCTCTCCTACAATGAGCAGTTCTTC
CSARDRPLSYNEQFF
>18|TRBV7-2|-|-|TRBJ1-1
TGTGCCAGCAGCTTAGCGAGAATAAGGGCCGGGCCGGGCACTGAAGCTTTCTTT
CASSLARIRAGPGTEAFF
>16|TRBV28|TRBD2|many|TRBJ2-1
TGTGCCAGCATCTCCCCCCTAGCGGGAGGGGGCAATGAGCAGTTCTTC
CASISPLAGGGNEQFF
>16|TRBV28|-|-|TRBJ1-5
TGTGCCAGCAGTTTATATTTAAAGAAGGGCAATCAGCCCCAGCATTTT
CASSLYLKKGNQPQHF
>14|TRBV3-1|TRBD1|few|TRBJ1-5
TGTGCCAGCAGCCACACAGGGGGCAATCAGCCCCAGCATTTT
CASSHTGGNQPQHF
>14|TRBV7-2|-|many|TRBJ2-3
TGTGCCAGCAGCAGGAGGCAGGTGAGAGATACGCAGTATTTT
CASSRRQVRDTQYF
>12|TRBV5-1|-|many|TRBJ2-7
TGCGCCAGCAGCTTGGACCACTACGAGCAGTACTTC
CASSLDHYEQYF
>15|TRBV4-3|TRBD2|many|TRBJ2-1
TGCGCCAGCAGCCGTAGCGGGAGCACCTACAATGAGCAGTTCTTC
CASSRSGSTYNEQFF
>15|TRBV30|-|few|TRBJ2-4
TGTGCCTGGAGTATAGGGGATTCACTAGTTTCCATTCAGTACTTC
CAWSIGDSLVSIQYF
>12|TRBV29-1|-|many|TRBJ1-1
TGCAGCGTTGATGGGGGGAACACTGAAGCTTTCTTT
CSVDGGNTEAFF
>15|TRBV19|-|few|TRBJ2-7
TGTGCCAGTAGTGGCCCACAGGGTAATGCCTACGAGCAGTACTTC
CASSGPQGNAYEQYF
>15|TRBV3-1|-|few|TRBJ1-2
TGTGCCAGCAGCGAGAGAGGAGCAGTAACGTATGGCTACACCTTC
CASSERGAVTYGYTF
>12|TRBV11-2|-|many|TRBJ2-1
TGTGCCAGCAGCCTCCTGGGTAATGAGCAGTTCTTC
CASSLLGNEQFF
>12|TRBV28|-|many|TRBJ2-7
TGTGCCAGCAGTGTCGACAGGTACGAGCAGTACTTC
CASSVDRYEQYF
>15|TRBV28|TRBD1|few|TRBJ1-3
TGTGCCAGCAGAAACAGGGGGCAAATTGGAAACACCATATATTTT
CASRNRGQIGNTIYF
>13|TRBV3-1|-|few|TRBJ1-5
TGTGCCAGCAGCCAAGGTCCTAATCAGCCCCAGCATTTT
CASSQGPNQPQHF
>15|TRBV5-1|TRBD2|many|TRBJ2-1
TGCGCCAGCAGCTTGCAAACTAGCGAGTACAATGAGCAGTTCTTC
CASSLQTSEYNEQFF
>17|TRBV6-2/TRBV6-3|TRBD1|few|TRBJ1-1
TGTGCCAGCAGTTACTCGAGGGGGCGAAGGATGAACACTGAAGCTTTCTTT
CASSYSRGRRMNTEAFF
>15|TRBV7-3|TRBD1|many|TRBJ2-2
TGTGCCAGCAGCTCGGGACAGAGAAACACCGGGGAGCTGTTTTTT
CASSSGQRNTGELFF
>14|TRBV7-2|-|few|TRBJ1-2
TGTGCCAGCAGCTTAGACAGGGATAACTATGGCTACACCTTC
CASSLDRDNYGYTF
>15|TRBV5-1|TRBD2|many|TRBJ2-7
TGCGCCAGCAGCACCTTGAGCGGGAGTCTGGACGAGCAGTACTTC
CASSTLSGSLDEQYF
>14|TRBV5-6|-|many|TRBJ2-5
TGTGCCAGCAGCCCCGTCAGCGGAAAAGAGACCCAGTACTTC
CASSPVSGKETQYF
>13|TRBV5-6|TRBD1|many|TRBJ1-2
TGTGCCAGCAGCTTGGGTACAGGGGATGGCTACACCTTC
CASSLGTGDGYTF
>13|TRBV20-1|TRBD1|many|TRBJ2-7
TGCAGTGTTCCCGGGGACAGGGGGCGGGAGCAGTACTTC
CSVPGDRGREQYF
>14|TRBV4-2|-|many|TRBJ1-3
TGTGCCAGCAGCCAAGGACAGGCCGGAAACACCATATATTTT
CASSQGQAGNTIYF
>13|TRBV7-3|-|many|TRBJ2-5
TGTGCCAGCAGCTTACAGGGTGCCGAGACCCAGTACTTC
CASSLQGAETQYF
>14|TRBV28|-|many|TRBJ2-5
TGTGCCAGCAGTTTAGAGGGCCCCCAAGAGACCCAGTACTTC
CASSLEGPQETQYF
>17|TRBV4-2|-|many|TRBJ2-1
TGTGCCAGCAGCCAAGAGGAGGTAATTAGATCCTACAATGAGCAGTTCTTC
CASSQEEVIRSYNEQFF
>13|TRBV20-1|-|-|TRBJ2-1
TGCAGTGCTAGAGAGCTGGGGTTCGGCGGGCAGTTCTTC
CSARELGFGGQFF
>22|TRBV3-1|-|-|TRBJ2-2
TGTGCCAGCAGCCAAGATTTTTCGGGGAGGACCGAGGGGGACTCCAACGCCGGGGAGCTGTTTTTT
CASSQDFSGRTEGDSNAGELFF
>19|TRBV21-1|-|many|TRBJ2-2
TGTGCCAGCAGCAAAGCCCCCGGGACTAGCGGGAGAGAGACCGGGGAGCTGTTTTTT
CASSKAPGTSGRETGELFF
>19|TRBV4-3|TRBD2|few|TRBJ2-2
TGCGCCAGCAGCCAAGATCGAGGGCATAGCGGGAGGAACACCGGGGAGCTGTTTTTT
CASSQDRGHSGRNTGELFF
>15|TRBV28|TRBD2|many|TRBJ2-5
TGTGCCAGCAGGAAAGTGGGCGGGAGTGAAGAGACCCAGTACTTC
CASRKVGGSEETQYF
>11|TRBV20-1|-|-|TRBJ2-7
TGCAGTGCAAGCTATCTCTACGAGCAGTACTTC
CSASYLYEQYF
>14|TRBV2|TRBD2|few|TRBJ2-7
TGTGCCAGCAGTGGCGGGAGGCTTCACTACGAGCAGTACTTC
CASSGGRLHYEQYF
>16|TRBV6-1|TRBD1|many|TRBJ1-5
TGTGCCAGCAGTGAATGGACAGGGAGTAGCAATCAGCCCCAGCATTTT
CASSEWTGSSNQPQHF
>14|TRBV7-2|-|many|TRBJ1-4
TGTGCCAGCAGCGTGGGTCCGGGACGAGAAAAACTGTTTTTT
CASSVGPGREKLFF
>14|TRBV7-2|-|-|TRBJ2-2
TGTGCCAGCAGCTTAAATCGGGGCACCGGGGAGCTGTTTTTT
CASSLNRGTGELFF
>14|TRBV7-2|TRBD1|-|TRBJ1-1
TGTGCCAGCAGCAACCTGGGACAGGCTGCTGAAGCTTTCTTT
CASSNLGQAAEAFF
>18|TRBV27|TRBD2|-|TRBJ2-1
TGTGCCAGCAGTTTAATCCCTATTAGTGGACTAGCGGACAATGAGCAGTTCTTC
CASSLIPISGLADNEQFF
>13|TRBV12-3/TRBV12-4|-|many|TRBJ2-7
TGTGCCAGCAGTTTAGTCGGACGCTACGAGCAGTACTTC
CASSLVGRYEQYF
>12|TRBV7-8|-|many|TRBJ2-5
TGTGCCAGCAGCTACGGGGAAGAGACCCAGTACTTC
CASSYGEETQYF
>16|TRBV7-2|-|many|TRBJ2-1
TGTGCCAGCAGCCTAAGGAGGGTAGGGGAGACCAATGAGCAGTTCTTC
CASSLRRVGETNEQFF
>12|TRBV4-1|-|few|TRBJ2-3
TGCGCCAGCAGCCAAGTAATGGATACGCAGTATTTT
CASSQVMDTQYF
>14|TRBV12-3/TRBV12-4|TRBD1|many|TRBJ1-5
TGTGCCAGCAGTAGACAGGGTGCCCATCAGCCCCAGCATTTT
CASSRQGAHQPQHF
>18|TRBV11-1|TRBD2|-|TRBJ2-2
TGTGCCAGCAGCTTCCGCGGGGGGCCCTCCACGAACACCGGGGAGCTGTTTTTT
CASSFRGGPSTNTGELFF